The TCR beta chain described here comes from a study of cytomegalovirus exposure and HLA in healthy donors. PCR amplification relied on 60 Vbeta primers (plus 13 Jbeta primers). The protocol was immunoSEQ multiplex PCR, while the TCRdb copy is restricted to in-frame clones and leaves out a portion. Of under 200,000 clones in the sample, 80% were seen once. Germline V gene sequence: CDR1 SGHVS, CDR2 FQNEAQ. V lost 5 bases to trimming and J lost 4 bases, with 24 bases between them. The CDR3 is 18 amino acids. The rearrangement uses TRBV7-8 and TRBJ1-5; D uncertain. What was sequenced was PBMCs. The receptor comes from a male donor in good health and CMV-seropositive. As DNA, the CDR3 is TGTGCCAGCAGCCTCGCTAACCACTTCGCGGCCCCTAATCAGCCCCAGCATTTT. Its translation: CASSLANHFAAPNQPQHF.